The rows below give T cell receptor beta chains drawn from one sample of a study of shared clonotypes between healthy human individuals. Generated by immunoSEQ multiplex PCR, the TCRdb table keeps only in-frame clones and is missing some. The sample contains around 2.3 million clones, 90% to 97% of which appear only once. The sequencing input was naive CD4+ T cells sorted from blood. These receptors all stem from a man between 18 and 29 years old in good health. CDR3s include the opening cysteine and the closing phenylalanine or tryptophan. A D gene is named only where the DNA matches it firmly. Size values are once, few and many counts, or a class for expanded clones, and some rows have none.

d_call,v_call,clone_size,j_call,cdr3_nt,cdr3_aa
.,TRBV30,once,TRBJ1-4,TGTGCCTGGAGTGTAAGGACAGTCAATGAAAAACTGTTTTTT,CAWSVRTVNEKLFF
.,TRBV5-1,.,TRBJ1-6,TGCGCCAGCAGTCCGGGGGCGAGCTCCTATAATTCACCCCTCCACTTT,CASSPGASSYNSPLHF
.,TRBV5-1,.,TRBJ1-1,TGCGCCAGCAGCTTGGAGACGGGATCGAACACTGAAGCTTTCTTT,CASSLETGSNTEAFF
.,TRBV27,.,TRBJ1-6,TGTGCCAGCAGTCAACAAATGGGCGGGAGCTCCTATAATTCACCCCTCCACTTT,CASSQQMGGSSYNSPLHF
.,TRBV5-6,.,TRBJ1-5,TGTGCCAGCAGCCTGCGGGGCCGCTACAATCAGCCCCAGCATTTT,CASSLRGRYNQPQHF
TRBD1,TRBV9,.,TRBJ1-3,TGTGCCAGCAGCGGTACAGGGGCAACTGGAAACACCATATATTTT,CASSGTGATGNTIYF
.,TRBV2,.,TRBJ1-2,TGTGCCAGCAGGGAGGGCAGGAGCTATGGCTACACCTTC,CASREGRSYGYTF
.,TRBV5-1,few,TRBJ1-4,TGCGCCAGCAGCCAGGGGCAGGGTGAAAAACTGTTTTTT,CASSQGQGEKLFF
.,TRBV29-1,.,TRBJ1-5,TGCAGCGTTGTGCAGCCTGGAGAGCCCCAGCATTTT,CSVVQPGEPQHF
TRBD2,TRBV7-2,once,TRBJ2-5,TGTGCCAGCTCTCGCGGGAGGGCCCTCGAGACCCAGTACTTC,CASSRGRALETQYF
.,TRBV30,.,TRBJ2-1,TGTGCCTGGGGGCCCATCTACAATGAGCAGTTCTTC,CAWGPIYNEQFF
TRBD2,TRBV11-2,few,TRBJ2-3,TGTGCCAGCAGACTAGCGGGGCCCTTGGGTACGCAGTATTTT,CASRLAGPLGTQYF
.,TRBV19,few,TRBJ1-5,TGTGCCAGTAGTCGGGACCCTAATCAGCCCCAGCATTTT,CASSRDPNQPQHF
.,TRBV11-2,.,TRBJ1-4,TGTGCCAGCAGCTTAGAGGGGCAGGGGATTGAAAAACTGTTTTTT,CASSLEGQGIEKLFF
.,TRBV5-5,.,TRBJ2-5,TGTGCCAGCAGCTTGCCGGGCAGCCAAGAGACCCAGTACTTC,CASSLPGSQETQYF
.,TRBV5-1,.,TRBJ2-3,TGCGCCAGCGCTAGGGGGGATAAGACAGATACGCAGTATTTT,CASARGDKTDTQYF
.,TRBV20-1,.,TRBJ2-7,TGCAGTGCTTTTACATCCTACGAGCAGTACTTC,CSAFTSYEQYF
.,TRBV7-9,.,TRBJ1-5,TGTGCCAGCAGCTTATCAGGTTATAGCAATCAGCCCCAGCATTTT,CASSLSGYSNQPQHF
.,TRBV7-9,.,TRBJ2-4,TGTGCCAGCAGCTCTACCGAGACACCAAAAAACATTCAGTACTTC,CASSSTETPKNIQYF
TRBD2,TRBV7-2,.,TRBJ2-3,TGTGCCAGCAGCTTAGCCGGGACTAGCGGGAGCCCAGATACGCAGTATTTT,CASSLAGTSGSPDTQYF
TRBD1,TRBV30,.,TRBJ1-6,TGTGCCTGGAGGGGACAGGGTGTTCGGTCACCCCTCCACTTT,CAWRGQGVRSPLHF
TRBD1,TRBV6-5,.,TRBJ2-7,TGTGCCAGCAGCCGGGACAGGGCCGACTCCTACGAGCAGTACTTC,CASSRDRADSYEQYF
TRBD1,TRBV6-6,.,TRBJ1-1,TGTGCCAGCAGCCAGAGGACAGGGACTGAAGCTTTCTTT,CASSQRTGTEAFF
TRBD1,TRBV5-1,.,TRBJ1-5,TGCGCCAGCAGCTTGACGACAGGGATAAATCAGCCCCAGCATTTT,CASSLTTGINQPQHF
.,TRBV5-6,.,TRBJ1-2,TGTGCCAGCAGCCGACAGGCTACTAACTATGGCTACACCTTC,CASSRQATNYGYTF
TRBD2,TRBV5-6,.,TRBJ2-5,TGTGCCAGCAGCTTCAATGGACTAGCGGGATATCGGGAGACCCAGTACTTC,CASSFNGLAGYRETQYF
TRBD1,TRBV5-5,.,TRBJ1-2,TGTGCCAGCAGCACGGACAGGGGGCCTGGCTACACCTTC,CASSTDRGPGYTF
.,TRBV4-3,.,TRBJ2-5,TGCGCCAGCAGCCGGGACCTACAAGGTACCCAGTACTTC,CASSRDLQGTQYF